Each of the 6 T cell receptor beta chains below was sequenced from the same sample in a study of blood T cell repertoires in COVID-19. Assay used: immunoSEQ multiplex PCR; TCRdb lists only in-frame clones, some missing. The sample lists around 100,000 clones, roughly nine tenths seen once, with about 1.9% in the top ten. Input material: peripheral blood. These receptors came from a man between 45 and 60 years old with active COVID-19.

The CDR3 DNA sequence: TGTGCCAGCAGCTTACTTAAACTAGCGGGAGATGGGGAGACCCAGTACTTC. It encodes CASSLLKLAGDGETQYF. The chain combines TRBV5-4 with TRBJ2-5; 11 bases fit TRBD2. Germline V CDR1 and CDR2: SGHNT, YYREEE (reference sequence). Losses at the gene ends were 2 bases for V and 5 bases for J; bases not matched to a gene: 11. This CDR3 contains 17 residues.

CDR3 residues: CASSQGKGARSPLHF. The CDR3 region has the DNA TGTGCCAGCAGCCAAGGGAAGGGGGCGAGGTCACCCCTCCACTTT. The genes are TRBV3-1 (or the pseudogene TRBV3-2) and TRBJ1-6, with TRBD1 identical over 7 bases. V lost 1 base and J lost 10; bases outside the gene matches: 7. Germline-derived CDR1 and CDR2 are LGHDT and YNNKEL (reference sequence). The CDR3 is 15 amino acids.

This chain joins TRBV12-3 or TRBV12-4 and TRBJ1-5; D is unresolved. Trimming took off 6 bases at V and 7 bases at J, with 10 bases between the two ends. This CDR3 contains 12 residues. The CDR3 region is CASRGGYQPQHF. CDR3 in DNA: TGTGCCAGCAGGGGAGGGTACCAGCCCCAGCATTTT.

The CDR3 loop reads CASEGVGSYEQYV. The CDR3 DNA reads as TGTGCCAGCGAGGGTGTTGGCTCCTACGAGCAGTACGTC. The rearrangement links TRBV2 to TRBJ2-7, with D possibly being TRBD2 (5 bases). Trimming left V 8 bases short and J 0 bases short, with 11 bases between. The CDR3 loop spans 13 amino acids. CDR1 is SNHLY and CDR2 is FYNNEI in the germline V gene.

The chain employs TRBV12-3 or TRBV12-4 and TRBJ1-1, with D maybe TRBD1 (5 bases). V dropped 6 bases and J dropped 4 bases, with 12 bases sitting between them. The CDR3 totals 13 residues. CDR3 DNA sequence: TGTGCCAGCAGGCGGGACCCTTCCACTGAAGCTTTCTTT. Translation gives CASRRDPSTEAFF.

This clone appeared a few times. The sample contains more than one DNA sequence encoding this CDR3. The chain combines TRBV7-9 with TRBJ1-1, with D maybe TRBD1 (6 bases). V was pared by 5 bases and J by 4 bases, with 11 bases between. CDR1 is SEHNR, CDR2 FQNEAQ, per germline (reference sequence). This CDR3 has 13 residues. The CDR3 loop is CASSPGGRTEAFF. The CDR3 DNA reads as TGTGCCAGCAGCCCCGGGGGGCGCACTGAAGCTTTCTTT.